These 30 T cell receptor beta chains were sequenced from one sample in a study of CD8 T cells in Susac syndrome. It was with random hexamers that roughly 0.5 to 1 ug RNA was reverse transcribed. From the immunoSEQ multiplex PCR reads, TCRdb called clonotypes with MiXCR, one entry per CDR3 protein. Here the sample spans about 120,000 distinct CDR3 sequences, 85% to 95% being singletons. Sequenced material: CD4+ T cells from PBMCs. These receptors were collected from a human donor in good health.

V gene TRBV20-1 combines with J gene TRBJ2-3; TRBD2 matches at 12 bases. In germline, CDR1 is DFQATT, CDR2 SNEGSKA (reference sequence). After removal of 3 bases from V and 0 bases from J, the junction contained 1 base not matched to a gene. The CDR3 consists of 15 residues. As DNA, the CDR3 is TGCAGTGCTAGCGGGACTAGCGGGAGCACAGATACGCAGTATTTT. This gives the protein CSASGTSGSTDTQYF.

This chain connects TRBV20-1 to TRBJ2-1, with 9 bases lining up with TRBD1. V gave up 5 bases and J gave up 3 bases; unmatched junction bases: 8. Germline V gene lookup returns CDR1 DFQATT and CDR2 SNEGSKA (reference sequence). The CDR3 spans 15 residues. CDR3 in amino acids: CSAWDGTGLYNEQFF. CDR3 DNA sequence: TGCAGTGCTTGGGACGGGACAGGGCTCTACAATGAGCAGTTCTTC.

V is TRBV2 and J is TRBJ1-2; D gene unclear. The V gene lost 5 bases and the J gene lost 4 bases, with 5 bases spanning the gap. The CDR3 totals 11 residues. CDR1 is SNHLY, CDR2 FYNNEI, per germline. This CDR3 is CASSQFYGYTF. The CDR3 DNA is TGTGCCAGCAGTCAGTTCTATGGCTACACCTTC.

J is TRBJ2-1 and V is TRBV12-3 or TRBV12-4; possibly TRBD1 for D (5 bases). V lost 5 bases and J 1 base, leaving 15 bases between the germline ends. CDR3 size: 16 residues. CDR3 residues: CASSPLGHPSYNEQFF. For the CDR3, the DNA is TGTGCCAGCAGTCCGTTAGGACATCCGTCCTACAATGAGCAGTTCTTC.

V is TRBV29-1 and J is TRBJ1-2; the D is unclear. Germline lookup yields CDR1 SQVTM and CDR2 ANQGSEA. This CDR3 region has 14 residues. V was pared by 3 bases and J by 1 base, with 12 bases between. CDR3 protein: CSVDLAGVNYGYTF. The CDR3 DNA sequence: TGCAGCGTTGATCTGGCAGGCGTTAACTATGGCTACACCTTC.

V gene TRBV7-2 combines with J gene TRBJ1-4, with D unresolved. This CDR3 region has 12 residues. Germline lookup yields CDR1 SGHTA and CDR2 FQGNSA. V lost 8 bases, J lost 5 bases, and 9 bases lay in between. Here the CDR3 DNA reads TGTGCCAGCCACGGAAGCAATGAAAAACTGTTTTTT. This sequence encodes CASHGSNEKLFF.

This clonotype has just one count. CDR3 in DNA: TGTGCCAGCAGCTCCCGACAGGAACTCAATCAGCCCCAGCATTTT. It codes for CASSSRQELNQPQHF. The chain links TRBV7-2 to TRBJ1-5, with a tentative D call TRBD1 (6 bases). Germline values: CDR1 SGHTA, CDR2 FQGNSA. Trimming stripped 4 bases from V and 3 bases from J, with 13 bases between. CDR3 size: 15 residues.

In this sample, this clonotype turned up a few times. This chain connects TRBV27 to TRBJ2-3; 7 bases are shared with TRBD2. The germline CDR1 and CDR2 sequences are MNHEY and SMNVEV (reference sequence). The length of the CDR3 is 12 residues. V was clipped by 8 bases and J by 6 bases; unmatched bases: 5. CDR3 coding DNA: TGTGCCAGCCGCCGGGGGGTTGATACGCAGTATTTT. Its protein is CASRRGVDTQYF.

The chain uses TRBV28 and TRBJ1-2; D perhaps matches TRBD1 (5 bases). The V end was cut by 3 bases, the J end by 8 bases, with 19 bases between. The CDR3 runs to 15 residues. Germline V gene data show CDR1 as MDHEN and CDR2 as SYDVKM. Here the CDR3 DNA reads TGTGCCAGCAGTTTCCCCGGCAGGGAGGGAGGGGGCTACACCTTC. As protein: CASSFPGREGGGYTF.

This chain links TRBV15 with TRBJ2-5, with TRBD1 matching over 10 bases. CDR3 length equals 14 residues. Germline CDR1 reads LNHNV; CDR2 reads YYDKDF (reference sequence). The ends lost 2 bases at V and 4 bases at J; junction bases unmatched: 1. The CDR3 coding sequence is TGTGCCACCAGCAGACGGACAGGGGGAGAGACCCAGTACTTC. Amino acid sequence: CATSRRTGGETQYF.

The chain carries TRBV6-2 or TRBV6-3 and TRBJ2-1; 12 bases fit TRBD2. In germline, CDR1 is MNHEY, CDR2 SVGEGT. The CDR3 contains 15 residues. V lost 7 bases to trimming and J lost 7 bases; unmatched junction nucleotides: 8. CDR3 sequence: CASTTLAGGPNEQFF. The CDR3 DNA sequence: TGTGCCAGCACTACACTAGCGGGAGGACCAAATGAGCAGTTCTTC.

The gene calls are TRBV5-4 and TRBJ2-4, with D possibly being TRBD2 (6 bases). Germline CDR1 and CDR2: SGHNT and YYREEE (reference sequence). V dropped 4 bases and J dropped 10 bases, with 15 bases sitting between them. CDR3 length: 13 residues. Written as DNA, the CDR3 is TGTGCCAGCAGCCTGGGCGGGGAGCCTATTCAGTACTTC. It translates to CASSLGGEPIQYF.

The rearrangement uses TRBV21-1 and TRBJ2-7; the table gives TRBD1 as D, unverified against the DNA. TRBV21-1 is a pseudogene segment. The CDR3 is 19 residues long. CDR3: CASSPLAPRQGAASYEQYF. The CDR3 region has the DNA TGTGCCAGCAGCCCTCTGGCCCCGAGACAGGGGGCTGCCTCCTACGAGCAGTACTTC.

V usage is TRBV7-8 and J usage is TRBJ1-2; TRBD1 matches at 10 bases. The CDR3 length is 14 residues. V shed 5 bases and J 8 bases; nucleotides not matched to a gene: 8. Germline CDR1 is SGHVS and CDR2 is FQNEAQ. The CDR3 DNA reads TGTGCCAGCAGCCCGGGACAGGGGCAGTTCGGCTACACCTTC. Translated, it gives CASSPGQGQFGYTF.

The chain recombines TRBV2 with TRBJ1-4; maybe TRBD1 (5 bases). CDR3 length: 17 amino acids. Germline lookup yields CDR1 SNHLY and CDR2 FYNNEI. V lost 6 bases and J lost 2, with 19 bases in between. The CDR3 nucleotides are TGTGCCAGCAGCAAGGGGAGAGGGAGTGACACTAATGAAAAACTGTTTTTT. This codes for CASSKGRGSDTNEKLFF.

The chain carries TRBV6-6 and TRBJ1-1; 10 bases agree with TRBD1. Losses at the gene ends were 2 bases for V and 5 bases for J; bases not matched to a gene: 5. This CDR3 has 15 amino acids. Germline V CDR1 and CDR2: MNHNY, SVGAGI (reference sequence). CDR3 in DNA: TGTGCCAGCAGTTACCCCGGACAGGGGGGTACTGAAGCTTTCTTT. Translating gives CASSYPGQGGTEAFF.

The rearrangement joins TRBV20-1 to TRBJ2-1; D is undetermined. The CDR3 sequence is 14 residues long. Trimming pared 4 bases from V and 0 bases from J, leaving 10 bases between. The germline V gene encodes CDR1 DFQATT and CDR2 SNEGSKA (reference sequence). The CDR3 DNA sequence: TGCAGTGCTACTGCGGCGAGCTCCTACAATGAGCAGTTCTTC. Its protein is CSATAASSYNEQFF.

The chain links TRBV29-1 to TRBJ2-1; no reliable D call. Germline CDR1 is SQVTM and CDR2 is ANQGSEA. This CDR3 region has 12 residues. Trimming shortened V by 3 bases and J by 0 bases, and 3 bases separated the two germline ends. The CDR3 DNA reads as TGCAGCGTTGAGATCTCCTACAATGAGCAGTTCTTC. It yields the protein CSVEISYNEQFF.

The chain employs TRBV6-5 and TRBJ2-3; D possibly corresponds to TRBD1 (5 bases). The CDR3 is made up of 13 amino acids. Germline V lookup: CDR1 MNHEY, CDR2 SVGAGI. V lost 10 bases and J 9 bases, leaving 20 bases between the germline ends. The CDR3 nucleotides read TGTGCCACCTCTCAGGGCCCGTCCCCCACGCAGTATTTT. It yields the protein CATSQGPSPTQYF.

This clonotype has just a few counts. The chain links TRBV5-1 to TRBJ2-3; D remains unclear. Germline V gives CDR1 SGHRS, CDR2 YFSETQ. The CDR3 has 18 amino acids. V lost 4 bases, J lost 0 bases, and 21 bases lay in between. CDR3 sequence: CASSPSSWTDHSTDTQYF. The CDR3 region has the DNA TGCGCCAGCAGCCCCTCCTCTTGGACGGACCATAGCACAGATACGCAGTATTTT. Based on the CDR3 plus reference TRBV5-1 and TRBJ2-3, the full variable domain is KAGVTQTPRYLIKTRGQQVTLSCSPISGHRSVSWYQQTPGQGLQFLFEYFSETQRNKGNFPGRFSGRQFSNSRSEMNVSTLELGDSALYLCASSPSSWTDHSTDTQYFGPGTRLTVL.

The chain combines TRBV12-3 or TRBV12-4 with TRBJ2-7; D is uncertain. The CDR3 totals 12 residues. Trimming took 5 bases from V and 3 from J, leaving 8 bases between them. In nucleotides, the CDR3 is TGTGCCAGCAGTAAGGTGAACTACGAGCAGTACTTC. Encoded protein: CASSKVNYEQYF.

The rearrangement uses TRBV7-2 and TRBJ2-1, with 7 nucleotides matching TRBD2. Germline CDR1 SGHTA, CDR2 FQGNSA. There are 17 residues in the CDR3. The junction had 14 bases not matched to a gene; V was cut back by 3 bases and J by 6 bases. CDR3 region: CASSFVLGGGRGNEQFF. CDR3 DNA: TGTGCCAGCAGCTTTGTTTTGGGGGGAGGGAGGGGCAATGAGCAGTTCTTC.

This chain uses TRBV6-5 with TRBJ2-3, with a weak D call TRBD1 (5 bases). Trimming took 6 bases from V and 2 from J, leaving 12 bases between them. Germline V gene sequence: CDR1 MNHEY, CDR2 SVGAGI. The CDR3 sequence is 14 residues long. CDR3 DNA sequence: TGTGCCAGCAGAGGGGCCGGTACCACAGATACGCAGTATTTT. It codes for CASRGAGTTDTQYF.

V and J are TRBV13 and TRBJ2-5; D may be TRBD1 or TRBD2 (5 bases each). This CDR3 region has 14 residues. Germline V lookup: CDR1 PRHDT, CDR2 FYEKMQ (reference sequence). V was clipped by 5 bases and J by 5 bases, with 15 bases between them. The CDR3 spells CASSTQTEGETQYF. The CDR3 nucleotides read TGTGCCAGCAGCACCCAGACAGAGGGGGAGACCCAGTACTTC.

This chain uses TRBV3-1 with TRBJ2-1; 8 bases agree with TRBD2. CDR1 and CDR2 (germline): LGHDT, YNNKEL (reference sequence). The CDR3 sequence is 16 residues long. J was trimmed by 8 bases and V by 0 bases; bases with no gene match: 9. The chain's CDR3 is CASSQELSGITYEQFF. CDR3 coding DNA: TGTGCCAGCAGCCAAGAGCTTAGCGGGATAACGTATGAGCAGTTCTTC.

This chain connects TRBV4-3 to TRBJ2-7; D not certain. The germline CDR1 and CDR2 sequences are LGHNA and YSLEER. V was pared by 1 base and J by 0 bases, with 10 bases between. CDR3 length: 15 amino acids. The chain's CDR3 is CASSQGLGSSYEQYF. DNA for the CDR3: TGCGCCAGCAGCCAAGGACTGGGAAGCTCCTACGAGCAGTACTTC.

The chain's CDR3 is CSAAEGGGTDTQYF. The CDR3 DNA is TGCAGTGCCGCAGAGGGGGGGGGCACAGATACGCAGTATTTT. The chain joins TRBV20-1 to TRBJ2-3, with D possibly TRBD2 on 7 matching bases. This CDR3 is 14 amino acids long. V dropped 6 bases and J dropped 1 base, with 14 bases sitting between them. Germline values: CDR1 DFQATT, CDR2 SNEGSKA (reference sequence).

The chain is built from TRBV10-3 and TRBJ1-1; TRBD1 might be the D (5 bases). CDR1 and CDR2 from the germline V gene are ENHRY and SYGVKD. CDR3 size: 12 residues. V lost 5 bases to trimming and J lost 9 bases, with 13 bases between them. The CDR3, as DNA: TGTGCCATCAGTACGGTAGAGGGGAAAGCTTTCTTT. Translating gives CAISTVEGKAFF.

The V call is TRBV9, the J call TRBJ2-1; TRBD2 agrees at 9 bases. CDR1 SGDLS and CDR2 YYNGEE come from the germline V gene. With V trimmed by 0 bases and J by 5 bases, 6 bases remained unmatched. This CDR3 has 16 residues. The CDR3 bases are TGTGCCAGCAGCGTAGGTCCGGCGGGGGGGGACAATGAGCAGTTCTTC. Its translation is CASSVGPAGGDNEQFF.

The gene calls are TRBV6-1 and TRBJ2-2; possible D gene TRBD2, 5 bases. The V end lost 6 bases, the J end lost 7 bases, and 21 bases lay between the germline ends. The CDR3 spans 16 residues. Germline lookup yields CDR1 MNHNS and CDR2 SASEGT. The DNA of the CDR3 is TGTGCCAGCAGCCGTTTTCAGTCTGAAGGGAGCGGGGAGCTGTTTTTT. This encodes CASSRFQSEGSGELFF.